One sample yielded the 23 T cell receptor beta chains listed below, sequenced in a study of identical twins. TCRdb passed the 5' RACE reads through MiXCR, listing each CDR3 protein once. Of about 530,000 distinct CDR3 sequences in the sample, approximately 20% were seen once. A further study also used this sample, focusing on yellow fever vaccine responses in identical twins.

Sequencing input: CD4+ T cells sorted from blood. Every receptor here comes from a young woman in good health.

This clonotype was detected a few times. The V gene is TRBV5-1, the J gene TRBJ2-1; a weak D match, TRBD2 (5 bases). The CDR3 contains 15 residues. The ends were cut back, 0 bases at V and 1 base at J, with 8 bases in the middle. The germline CDR1 and CDR2 sequences are SGHRS and YFSETQ. CDR3 residues: CASSLELGSYNEQFF. The CDR3, as DNA: TGCGCCAGCAGCTTGGAACTAGGTTCCTACAATGAGCAGTTCTTC.

CDR3 nucleotide sequence: TGTGCCACCAGTGAATCTAGCGGGAGCATGAATGAGCAGTTCTTC. Translation: CATSESSGSMNEQFF. J is TRBJ2-1 and V is TRBV24-1; 10 bases align to TRBD2. Germline V gene lookup returns CDR1 KGHDR and CDR2 SFDVKD. Trimming removed 4 bases from V and 7 bases from J; junction bases left unmatched: 6. This CDR3 contains 15 residues.

This clonotype was observed a few times. The chain employs TRBV10-3 and TRBJ2-1; a weak D match, TRBD2 (6 bases). This CDR3 has 13 residues. Looked up from germline, CDR1 is ENHRY and CDR2 is SYGVKD. Between the trimmed V and J ends, which lost 8 bases and 2 bases, there was a span of 10 bases. In DNA, the CDR3 is TGTGCCATCGCGGCGGGGACCTACAATGAGCAGTTCTTC. Translation: CAIAAGTYNEQFF.

This clonotype appeared a few times. This chain uses TRBV4-1 with TRBJ2-5; tentatively, D is TRBD1 or TRBD2 (6 bases each). Per the germline V gene, CDR1 is MGHRA and CDR2 is YSYEKL. CDR3 length: 15 residues. V was cut by 0 bases and J by 5 bases, with 13 bases left in between. The CDR3 region has the DNA TGCGCCAGCAGCCAAGATTGGGGGGCAGGGGAGACCCAGTACTTC. This sequence encodes CASSQDWGAGETQYF.

This clonotype appeared a few times. The chain recombines TRBV4-1 with TRBJ2-2; D may be TRBD2 (5 bases). The V end was cut by 5 bases, the J end by 6 bases, with 19 bases between. CDR1 is MGHRA, CDR2 YSYEKL, per germline. The CDR3 loop spans 16 amino acids. The CDR3 loop is CASSTDPRAPPGELFF. In DNA form, the CDR3 reads TGCGCCAGCAGCACTGACCCGAGGGCCCCACCCGGGGAGCTGTTTTTT.

The rearrangement joins TRBV3-1 to TRBJ2-7; the D call may be TRBD1 or TRBD2 (6 bases each). From germline, CDR1 is LGHDT and CDR2 YNNKEL (reference sequence). V gave up 3 bases and J gave up 3 bases, with 15 bases separating them. CDR3 length: 15 residues. The CDR3 loop reads CASSHGGQVVYEQYF. CDR3 coding DNA: TGTGCCAGCAGCCATGGGGGGCAGGTGGTCTACGAGCAGTACTTC.

In this sample, this clonotype turned up many times. V is TRBV5-4 and J is TRBJ1-1; 8 positions agree with TRBD1. CDR1 is SGHNT and CDR2 is YYREEE in the germline V gene (reference sequence). V lost 2 bases to trimming and J lost 2 bases; unmatched junction nucleotides: 14. The CDR3 runs to 18 residues. The CDR3 nucleotides are TGTGCCAGCAGCTTCCCCTCCGGGACAGGTTTGCGAAACACTGAAGCTTTCTTT. This sequence encodes CASSFPSGTGLRNTEAFF.

V gene TRBV20-1 combines with J gene TRBJ2-3; TRBD2 matches 12 bases. The germline gives CDR1 DFQATT, CDR2 SNEGSKA (reference sequence). The CDR3 extends over 18 amino acids. V shed 0 bases and J 0 bases; nucleotides not matched to a gene: 7. The CDR3 region has the DNA TGCAGTGCTAGAGACCAGAGAGGGACTAGCGGGAGCACAGATACGCAGTATTTT. This encodes CSARDQRGTSGSTDTQYF.

This clonotype has a handful of counts. The chain carries TRBV6-1 and TRBJ2-1, with 10 bases fitting TRBD2. The CDR3 sequence is 14 residues long. Trimming at V came to 5 bases and at J to 6 bases, leaving 4 bases not matched to a gene. Germline V gene data show CDR1 as MNHNS and CDR2 as SASEGT. The CDR3 coding sequence is TGTGCCAGCAGTAGCGGGGGGGCTACCAATGAGCAGTTCTTC. Translation gives CASSSGGATNEQFF.

The chain links TRBV28 to TRBJ2-5; a weak D match, TRBD2 (6 bases). The ends were cut back, 3 bases at V and 2 bases at J, with 13 bases in the middle. The germline V gene encodes CDR1 MDHEN and CDR2 SYDVKM. The CDR3 has 15 amino acids. In DNA, the CDR3 is TGTGCCAGCAGTTTCCAGGGTGCGGGGCAAGAGACCCAGTACTTC. Translating gives CASSFQGAGQETQYF.

The V gene is TRBV5-1, the J gene TRBJ2-1; D may be TRBD1 or TRBD2 (5 bases each). Per the germline V gene, CDR1 is SGHRS and CDR2 is YFSETQ. The CDR3 length is 13 residues. V was shortened by 0 bases and J by 10 bases, with 11 bases between the two germline ends. CDR3 in amino acids: CASSLADWGEQFF. DNA for the CDR3: TGCGCCAGCAGCTTGGCCGATTGGGGGGAGCAGTTCTTC.

J is TRBJ2-4 and V is TRBV14; weak D call: TRBD2 (5 bases). The CDR3 length is 14 residues. Germline-derived CDR1 and CDR2 are SGHDN and FVKESK. Deletions cut 4 bases from V and 6 bases from J, with 13 bases between. CDR3 in DNA: TGTGCCAGCAGCCTACCAACCGAGGGAAACATTCAGTACTTC. This gives the protein CASSLPTEGNIQYF.

This clonotype has a handful of counts. The genes are TRBV28 and TRBJ1-5; no reliable D call. The CDR3 length is 17 residues. Germline V gene data show CDR1 as MDHEN and CDR2 as SYDVKM. Trimming left V 3 bases short and J 5 bases short, with 20 bases between. This chain's CDR3 is CASSFRRVGSKDQPQHF. The CDR3 DNA is TGTGCCAGCAGTTTTAGGAGGGTCGGTAGTAAGGATCAGCCCCAGCATTTT.

This chain uses TRBV7-2 with TRBJ2-3, with 8 bases matching TRBD1. This CDR3 is built from 15 residues. With 1 base clipped from V and 11 bases from J, the junction kept 11 bases outside the gene matches. Germline-derived CDR1 and CDR2 are SGHTA and FQGNSA. This CDR3 is CASSLGPGQVTKQYF. As DNA, the CDR3 is TGTGCCAGCAGCTTAGGACCGGGACAGGTGACTAAGCAGTATTTT.

The V call is TRBV7-2, the J call TRBJ2-3, with TRBD2 matching 9 bases. The J segment lost 9 bases and the V segment lost 5 bases, leaving 9 bases of the junction unmatched. Germline V gene data show CDR1 as SGHTA and CDR2 as FQGNSA. The CDR3 is 14 amino acids. CDR3 sequence: CASSPGRGGQTQYF. The CDR3, as DNA: TGTGCCAGCAGCCCAGGGCGGGGGGGCCAAACGCAGTATTTT.

This clonotype turned up a few times. The CDR3 loop reads CATSSKTGRSDTEAFF. The DNA for the CDR3 is TGTGCCACCAGCAGTAAAACAGGGAGATCGGACACTGAAGCTTTCTTT. V usage is TRBV15 and J usage is TRBJ1-1; tentative D call: TRBD1 (6 bases). Trimming removed 3 bases at V and 3 bases at J, with 17 bases between. Germline CDR1 is LNHNV and CDR2 is YYDKDF (reference sequence). The CDR3 runs 16 residues.

This sequence joins TRBV20-1 and TRBJ2-3; perhaps TRBD2 as D (7 bases). Germline V CDR1 and CDR2: DFQATT, SNEGSKA (reference sequence). The CDR3 has 16 amino acids. V was pared by 6 bases and J by 0 bases, with 19 bases between. The CDR3 reads CSATGAGAGSTDTQYF. The CDR3 DNA follows: TGCAGTGCGACCGGCGCGGGGGCAGGAAGCACAGATACGCAGTATTTT.

The J gene is TRBJ2-7, the V gene TRBV7-9; 10 bases fit TRBD1. There are 15 residues in the CDR3. The germline V gene encodes CDR1 SEHNR and CDR2 FQNEAQ (reference sequence). Losses at the gene ends were 5 bases for V and 5 bases for J; bases not matched to a gene: 9. The DNA for the CDR3 is TGTGCCAGCAGCCAGCAGGGACAGGGGATCAACGAGCAGTACTTC. It specifies CASSQQGQGINEQYF.

This clonotype was observed a few times. The chain is built from TRBV12-3 or TRBV12-4 and TRBJ2-1; TRBD2 matches 9 bases. CDR3 length equals 15 residues. V trimming: 3 bases; J trimming: 7 bases; junction bases outside the gene matches: 7. The CDR3 DNA follows: TGTGCCAGCAGTTTTGGCCTAGCGGGACGGAATGAGCAGTTCTTC. Translation gives CASSFGLAGRNEQFF.

This clonotype was seen a few times. The V and J genes are TRBV19 and TRBJ2-1, with 10 bases identical to TRBD1. The germline V gene has CDR1 LNHDA and CDR2 SQIVND (reference sequence). CDR3 length equals 15 residues. CDR3 sequence: CGSKGDRGPYNEQFF. CDR3 coding DNA: TGTGGTTCCAAGGGTGACAGGGGGCCCTACAATGAGCAGTTCTTC.

This clonotype was counted between two and nine times. The chain joins TRBV27 to TRBJ2-7; 7 bases fit TRBD1. Per germline, CDR1 MNHEY and CDR2 SMNVEV (reference sequence). CDR3 size: 14 residues. V trimming: 6 bases; J trimming: 2 bases; junction bases outside the gene matches: 7. CDR3 in DNA: TGTGCCAGCAGCTTTGGGACAGCAGCCTACGAGCAGTACGTC. This codes for CASSFGTAAYEQYV.

The rearrangement uses TRBV12-5 and TRBJ2-3, with D uncertain. The V and J ends lost 3 bases and 2 bases respectively, with 3 bases between them. CDR3 length equals 12 residues. Germline V CDR1 and CDR2: LGHNT, FRNRAP. CDR3 DNA: TGTGCTAGTGGTTTCACCACAGATACGCAGTATTTT. Amino acids: CASGFTTDTQYF.

The gene calls are TRBV20-1 and TRBJ2-5; 8 bases fit TRBD1. Germline V gives CDR1 DFQATT, CDR2 SNEGSKA (reference sequence). Germline trimming cut 1 base from V and 1 base from J; bases unmatched to any gene: 5. CDR3 size: 15 residues. CDR3: CSARGGQATQETQYF. The DNA for the CDR3 is TGCAGTGCTAGAGGGGGACAGGCCACCCAAGAGACCCAGTACTTC.